The clone carrying this T cell receptor (beta chain) was picked up a small number of times. V was trimmed by 6 bases and J by 2 bases, leaving 14 bases between them. Germline CDR1 reads MNHEY; CDR2 reads SMNVEV (reference sequence). The CDR3 spans 16 residues. Assignments of participants to cohorts depended upon their own reported clinical history. The data are from a study of blood T cell repertoires in COVID-19. Per the original data handling: For nucleated cells, counts were estimated from reference gene primer amplification. Libraries were prepared by immunoSEQ multiplex PCR; TCRdb keeps only in-frame clonotypes and omits some of them. The V and J calls and the clone size are those of that table, but D and trimming were determined from the DNA. The data show more than 150,000 clones, approximately 80% seen once.

This chain joins TRBV27 and TRBJ1-6, with D possibly TRBD1 on 6 matching bases. The material sequenced was PBMCs or T cells enriched from blood (not recorded which). This receptor was identified in a woman in her sixties or seventies who had recovered from COVID-19. This CDR3 is CASRERGGTYNSPLHF. The CDR3 region has the DNA TGTGCCAGCAGGGAAAGGGGGGGGACCTATAATTCACCCCTCCACTTT.